A single sample gave rise to the 5 T cell receptor beta chains below, sequenced in a study of OX40 agonist ivuxolimab in advanced cancers. Libraries were constructed by the immunoSEQ multiplex PCR assay. The table comes from immuneACCESS by way of TCRdb, which keeps in-frame sequences with V and J called. Part of the clones is missing from these tables; in studies checked, under half for an unresolved V gene and the rest for unknown reasons. This sample has about 19,000 clones in its table, and 65% to 70% of those were observed once. Roughly 12% of the sample rests with the top ten. The material sequenced was CD4+ or CD8+ T cells sorted from blood, taken in a trial of the OX40 agonist ivuxolimab. These receptor sequences come from an adult with an advanced solid tumor such as melanoma, head and neck, liver or kidney cancer.

The J gene is TRBJ1-2, the V gene TRBV5-5; a possible D gene is TRBD1 (5 bases). The germline V gene has CDR1 SGHKS and CDR2 YYEKEE (reference sequence). V was pared by 1 base and J by 4 bases, with 11 bases between. The CDR3 runs to 14 residues. This CDR3 is CASSLQGGGYGYTF. The CDR3 region has the DNA TGTGCCAGCAGCTTGCAGGGCGGGGGCTATGGCTACACCTTC.

This chain uses TRBV9 with TRBJ1-6; D might be TRBD1 (6 bases). The germline V and J ends were trimmed by 2 bases and 8 bases, with 20 bases remaining between them. CDR1 SGDLS and CDR2 YYNGEE come from the germline V gene. The CDR3 loop spans 17 amino acids. CDR3 amino acids: CASSVGTGSSTDSPLHF. CDR3 sequence (DNA): TGTGCCAGCAGCGTTGGAACAGGGTCTTCGACCGATTCACCCCTCCACTTT.

The chain couples TRBV27 to TRBJ2-4, with TRBD2 matching over 15 bases. Trimming took 4 bases from V and 9 from J; bases not matched to a gene: 10. CDR1 and CDR2 from the germline V gene are MNHEY and SMNVEV (reference sequence). CDR3 length equals 17 residues. CDR3 amino acids: CASSSWTSGRALGIQYF. The CDR3 nucleotides are TGTGCCAGCAGTTCATGGACTAGCGGGAGGGCCTTGGGCATTCAGTACTTC.

The CDR3 spells CASSLSTNTDTQYF. The CDR3 DNA sequence: TGTGCCAGCAGTTTATCGACGAACACAGATACGCAGTATTTT. This chain connects TRBV27 to TRBJ2-3; no definite D call. The V end lost 0 bases, the J end lost 2 bases, and 6 bases lay between the germline ends. The CDR3 consists of 14 residues. In germline, CDR1 is MNHEY, CDR2 SMNVEV (reference sequence).

This clone was recorded a few times. V gene TRBV27 combines with J gene TRBJ2-1, with 11 bases lining up with TRBD1. The V gene end was trimmed by 2 bases and the J gene end by 9 bases; junction bases not matched to a gene: 6. This CDR3 contains 15 residues. Per the germline V gene, CDR1 is MNHEY and CDR2 is SMNVEV (reference sequence). The CDR3 DNA reads TGTGCCAGCAGTTTACTAGGACAGGGGGCAAGTGAGCAGTTCTTC. It codes for CASSLLGQGASEQFF.